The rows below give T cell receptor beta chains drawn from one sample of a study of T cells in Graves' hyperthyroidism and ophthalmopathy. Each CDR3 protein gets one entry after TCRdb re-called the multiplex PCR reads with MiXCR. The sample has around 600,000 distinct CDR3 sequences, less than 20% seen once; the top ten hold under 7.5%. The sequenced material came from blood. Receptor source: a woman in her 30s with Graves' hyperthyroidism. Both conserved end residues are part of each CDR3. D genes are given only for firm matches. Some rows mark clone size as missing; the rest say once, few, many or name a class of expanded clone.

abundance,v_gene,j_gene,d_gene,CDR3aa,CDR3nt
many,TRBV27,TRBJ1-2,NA,CASGRDNRYGYTF,TGTGCCAGCGGGAGGGACAACCGATATGGCTACACCTTC
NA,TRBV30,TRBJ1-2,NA,CAWSANRDGYTF,TGTGCCTGGAGCGCCAACAGGGATGGCTACACCTTC
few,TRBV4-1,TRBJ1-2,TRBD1,CASSQDDRANYGYTF,TGCGCCAGCAGCCAAGATGACAGGGCTAACTATGGCTACACCTTC
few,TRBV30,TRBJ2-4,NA,CAWRLGHIQYF,TGTGCCTGGAGGCTGGGGCACATTCAGTACTTC
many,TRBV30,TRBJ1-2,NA,CAWKQETNYGYTF,TGTGCCTGGAAACAGGAAACTAACTATGGCTACACCTTC
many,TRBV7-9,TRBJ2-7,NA,CASSSPGFSYEQYF,TGTGCCAGCAGCTCTCCGGGATTCTCCTACGAGCAGTACTTC
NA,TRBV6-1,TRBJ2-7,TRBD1,CASSELGQGLAEQYF,TGTGCCAGCAGTGAGTTGGGACAGGGCCTTGCGGAGCAGTACTTC
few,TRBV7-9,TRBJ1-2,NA,CASSPAGGAGYGYTF,TGTGCCAGCAGCCCGGCCGGGGGCGCGGGCTATGGCTACACCTTC
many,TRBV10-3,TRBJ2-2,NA,CAISEREMTGELFF,TGTGCCATCAGTGAAAGGGAAATGACCGGGGAGCTGTTTTTT
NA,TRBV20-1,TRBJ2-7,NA,CSARNTYEQYF,TGCAGTGCTAGAAATACCTACGAGCAGTACTTC
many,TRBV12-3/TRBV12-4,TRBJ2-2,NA,CASSLAADSNTGELFF,TGTGCCAGCAGTTTAGCAGCGGACTCTAACACCGGGGAGCTGTTTTTT
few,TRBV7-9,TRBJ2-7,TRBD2,CASSRPPSIAGVYEQYF,TGTGCCAGCAGCCGACCCCCCTCTATAGCGGGAGTCTACGAGCAGTACTTC